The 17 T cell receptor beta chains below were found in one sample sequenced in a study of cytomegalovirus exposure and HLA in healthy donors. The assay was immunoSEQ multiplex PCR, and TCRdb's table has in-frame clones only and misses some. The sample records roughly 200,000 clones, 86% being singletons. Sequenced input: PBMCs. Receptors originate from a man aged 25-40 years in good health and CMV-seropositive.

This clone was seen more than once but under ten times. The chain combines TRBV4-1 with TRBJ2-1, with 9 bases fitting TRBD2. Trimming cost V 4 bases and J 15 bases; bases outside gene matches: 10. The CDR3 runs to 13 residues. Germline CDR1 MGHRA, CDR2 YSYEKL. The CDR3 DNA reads TGCGCCAGCAGCCTTGAAGCGGGAGGCCCGGGGTTCTTC. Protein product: CASSLEAGGPGFF.

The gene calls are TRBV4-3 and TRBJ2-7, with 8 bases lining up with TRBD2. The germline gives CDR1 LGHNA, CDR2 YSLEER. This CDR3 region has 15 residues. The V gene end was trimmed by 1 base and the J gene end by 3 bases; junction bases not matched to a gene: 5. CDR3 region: CASSQGTGGNYEQYF. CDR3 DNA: TGCGCCAGCAGCCAAGGGACGGGGGGGAACTACGAGCAGTACTTC.

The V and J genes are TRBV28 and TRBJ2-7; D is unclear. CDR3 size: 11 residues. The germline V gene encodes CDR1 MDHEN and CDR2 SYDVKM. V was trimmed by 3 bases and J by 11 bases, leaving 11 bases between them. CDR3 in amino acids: CASSLREEEYF. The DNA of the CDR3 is TGTGCCAGCAGTTTGCGCGAAGAGGAGTACTTC.

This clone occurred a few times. CDR3 DNA: TGTGCCAGCAGCTTGTATGGGGCCCAAGGATACTATGGCTACACCTTC. Amino acids: CASSLYGAQGYYGYTF. The chain has TRBV5-4 and TRBJ1-2; D perhaps matches TRBD1 (5 bases). Germline V CDR1 and CDR2: SGHNT, YYREEE (reference sequence). This CDR3 comprises 16 residues. V lost 1 base to trimming and J lost 3 bases, with 16 bases between them.

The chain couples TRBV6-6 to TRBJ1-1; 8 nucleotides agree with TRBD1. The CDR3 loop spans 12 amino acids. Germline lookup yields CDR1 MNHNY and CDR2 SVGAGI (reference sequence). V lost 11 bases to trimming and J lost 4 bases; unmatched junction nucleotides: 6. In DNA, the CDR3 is TGTGCCGCCAGGGGGCTGGGCACTGAAGCTTTCTTT. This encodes CAARGLGTEAFF.

CDR3 in amino acids: CASSDRRGNQPQHF. For the CDR3, the DNA is TGTGCCAGCAGCGATAGGAGAGGCAATCAGCCCCAGCATTTT. V and J are TRBV2 and TRBJ1-5; D remains unclear. The CDR3 extends over 14 amino acids. Germline CDR1 reads SNHLY; CDR2 reads FYNNEI. The V end lost 6 bases, the J end lost 2 bases, and 11 bases lay between the germline ends.

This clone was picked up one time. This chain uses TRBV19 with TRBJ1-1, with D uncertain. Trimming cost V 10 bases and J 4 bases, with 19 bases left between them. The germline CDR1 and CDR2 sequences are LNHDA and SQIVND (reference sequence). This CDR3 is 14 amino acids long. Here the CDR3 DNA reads TGTGCCACCTTAAACCGGGGAGGCAGCACTGAAGCTTTCTTT. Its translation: CATLNRGGSTEAFF. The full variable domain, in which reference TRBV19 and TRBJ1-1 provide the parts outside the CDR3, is DGGITQSPKYLFRKEGQNVTLSCEQNLNHDAMYWYRQDPGQGLRLIYYSQIVNDFQKGDIAEGYSVSREKKESFPLTVTSAQKNPTAFYLCATLNRGGSTEAFFGQGTRLTVV.

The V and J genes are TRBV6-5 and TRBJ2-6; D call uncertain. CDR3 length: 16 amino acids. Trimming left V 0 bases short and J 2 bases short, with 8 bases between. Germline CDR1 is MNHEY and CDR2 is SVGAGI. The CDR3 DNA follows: TGTGCCAGCAGTTACTCGAGAACTGCTGGGGCCAACGTCCTGACTTTC. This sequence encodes CASSYSRTAGANVLTF.

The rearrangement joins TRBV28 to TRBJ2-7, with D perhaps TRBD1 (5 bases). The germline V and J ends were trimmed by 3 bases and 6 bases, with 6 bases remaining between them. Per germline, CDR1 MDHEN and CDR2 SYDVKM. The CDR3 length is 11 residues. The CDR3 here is CASSFRAEQYF. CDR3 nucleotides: TGTGCCAGCAGTTTCAGGGCCGAGCAGTACTTC.

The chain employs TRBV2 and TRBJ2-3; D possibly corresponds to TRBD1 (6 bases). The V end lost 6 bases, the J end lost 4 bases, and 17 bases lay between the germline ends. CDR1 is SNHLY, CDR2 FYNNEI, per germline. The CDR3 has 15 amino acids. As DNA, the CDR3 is TGTGCCAGCAGGAGGGAACAGGGAGCGGCAGATACGCAGTATTTT. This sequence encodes CASRREQGAADTQYF.

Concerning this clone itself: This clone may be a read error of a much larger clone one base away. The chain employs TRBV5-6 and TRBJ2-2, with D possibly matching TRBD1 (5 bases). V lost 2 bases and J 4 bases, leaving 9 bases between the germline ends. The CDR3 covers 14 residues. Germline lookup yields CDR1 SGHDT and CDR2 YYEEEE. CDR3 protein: CASSLNRRTGELFF. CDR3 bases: TGTGCCAGCAGCTTAAACAGGCGCACCGGGGAGCTGTTTTTT.

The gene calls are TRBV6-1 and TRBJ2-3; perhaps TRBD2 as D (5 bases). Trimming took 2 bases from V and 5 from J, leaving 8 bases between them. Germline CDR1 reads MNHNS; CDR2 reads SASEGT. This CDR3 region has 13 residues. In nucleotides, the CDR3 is TGTGCCAGCAGTGAAATGGCGGGAGATACGCAGTATTTT. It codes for CASSEMAGDTQYF.

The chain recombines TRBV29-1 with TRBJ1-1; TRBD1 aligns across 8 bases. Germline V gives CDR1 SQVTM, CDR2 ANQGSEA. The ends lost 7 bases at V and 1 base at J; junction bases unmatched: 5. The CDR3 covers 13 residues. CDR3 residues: CSARTGTNTEAFF. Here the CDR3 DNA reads TGCAGCGCCCGGACAGGGACGAACACTGAAGCTTTCTTT.

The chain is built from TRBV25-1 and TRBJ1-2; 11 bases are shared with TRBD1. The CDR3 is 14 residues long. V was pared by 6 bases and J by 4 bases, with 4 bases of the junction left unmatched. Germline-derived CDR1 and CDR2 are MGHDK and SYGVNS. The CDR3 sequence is CASRPGQGVYGYTF. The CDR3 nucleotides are TGTGCCAGCAGACCGGGACAGGGGGTCTATGGCTACACCTTC.

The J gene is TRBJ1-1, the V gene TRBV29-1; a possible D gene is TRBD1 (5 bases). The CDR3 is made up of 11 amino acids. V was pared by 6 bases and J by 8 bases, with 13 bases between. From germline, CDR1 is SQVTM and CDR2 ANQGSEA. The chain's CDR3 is CSVLGTAEAFF. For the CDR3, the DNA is TGCAGCGTGCTTGGGACGGCCGAAGCTTTCTTT.

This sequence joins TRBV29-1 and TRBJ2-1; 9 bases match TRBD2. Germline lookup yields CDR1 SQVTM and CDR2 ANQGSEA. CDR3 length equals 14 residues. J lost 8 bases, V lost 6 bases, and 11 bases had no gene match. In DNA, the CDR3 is TGCAGCGTCGTCCCGGCGGGAGGGCCCGATGAGCAGTTCTTC. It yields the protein CSVVPAGGPDEQFF.

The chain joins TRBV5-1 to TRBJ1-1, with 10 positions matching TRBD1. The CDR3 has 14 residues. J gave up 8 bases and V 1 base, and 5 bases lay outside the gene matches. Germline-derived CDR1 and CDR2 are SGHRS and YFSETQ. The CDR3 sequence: CASSLRQGAQEAFF. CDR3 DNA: TGCGCCAGCAGCTTGAGACAGGGGGCACAAGAAGCTTTCTTT.